This T cell receptor beta chain derives from a study of shared clonotypes between healthy human individuals. Study background: Donors were two women and a few men aged 18 to 49.

Only CD45RO-negative cells positively selected for CCR7 counted as naive CD8 cells, so terminally differentiated effector memory CD45RA+ cells were excluded. V was pared by 4 bases and J by 3 bases, with 16 bases between. The CDR3 extends over 15 amino acids. The germline gives CDR1 SGHTA, CDR2 FQGTGA. The repertoire was sequenced with immunoSEQ multiplex PCR; TCRdb's copy has only in-frame clones and lacks some. The repertoire holds millions of clones, with 90% to 95% as singletons. This chain connects TRBV7-3 to TRBJ2-7; tentatively, D is TRBD1 (6 bases). The TCR was taken from a man aged 18-30 years in good health. Some clones in this sample may be carry-over from other donors' samples. Sequencing was performed on naive CD8+ T cells from PBMCs. CDR3 protein: CASSSADSYLYEQYF. The CDR3 region has the DNA TGTGCCAGCAGCTCCGCGGACAGCTACCTCTACGAGCAGTACTTC.